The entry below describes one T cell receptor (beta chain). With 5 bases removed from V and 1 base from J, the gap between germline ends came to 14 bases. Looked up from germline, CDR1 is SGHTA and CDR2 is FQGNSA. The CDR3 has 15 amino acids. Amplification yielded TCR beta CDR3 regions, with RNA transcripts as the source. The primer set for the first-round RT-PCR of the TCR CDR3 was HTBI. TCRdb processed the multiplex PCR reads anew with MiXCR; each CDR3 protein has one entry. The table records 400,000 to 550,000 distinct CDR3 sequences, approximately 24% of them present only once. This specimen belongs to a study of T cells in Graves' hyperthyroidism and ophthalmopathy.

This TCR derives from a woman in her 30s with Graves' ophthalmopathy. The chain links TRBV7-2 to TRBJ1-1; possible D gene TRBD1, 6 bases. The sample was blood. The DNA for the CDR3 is TGTGCCAGCAGCCCACATGGCAGGGGGAACACTGAAGCTTTCTTT. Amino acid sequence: CASSPHGRGNTEAFF.